These 17 T cell receptor beta chains were all obtained from the same sample, sequenced in a study of T-cell memory formation after mild COVID-19. TCRdb re-analysed the 5' RACE reads in MiXCR, keeping a single row per CDR3 protein. The sample contains approximately 500,000 distinct CDR3 sequences, around 27% of which appear only once. The sample taken for sequencing was PBMCs or a T cell subset sorted from them (not recorded which). These TCRs come from an adult woman who had mild COVID-19 (a few samples of this study predate the infection). Cell type and time point are not known.

CDR3 sequence reads: CASSRTGGKGFSYNEQFF. CDR3 nucleotide sequence: TGTGCCAGTAGCCGGACAGGGGGCAAAGGGTTTTCCTACAATGAGCAGTTCTTC. The chain combines TRBV19 with TRBJ2-1; 11 bases map to TRBD1. Looked up from germline, CDR1 is LNHDA and CDR2 is SQIVND (reference sequence). This CDR3 spans 18 amino acids. J lost 1 base, V lost 6 bases, and 11 bases had no gene match.

The chain links TRBV9 to TRBJ2-3; D perhaps matches TRBD1 (6 bases). Germline CDR1 and CDR2: SGDLS and YYNGEE. V was cut by 2 bases and J by 6 bases, with 10 bases left in between. The CDR3 contains 13 residues. The CDR3 reads CASSVDSRDTQYF. Here the CDR3 DNA reads TGTGCCAGCAGCGTGGACAGTAGGGATACGCAGTATTTT.

The chain has TRBV7-2 and TRBJ2-7; D is uncertain. Deletions cut 1 base from V and 3 bases from J, with 19 bases between. The CDR3 runs to 17 residues. Germline CDR1 reads SGHTA; CDR2 reads FQGNSA. CDR3 bases: TGTGCCAGCAGCTTAGTTAGGAGTGGCAGACCAGTCTACGAGCAGTACTTC. Its protein product is CASSLVRSGRPVYEQYF.

The V call is TRBV6-5, the J call TRBJ1-2; D is unclear. CDR3 length equals 12 residues. CDR1 is MNHEY and CDR2 is SVGAGI in the germline V gene. V was shortened by 3 bases and J by 8 bases, with 10 bases between the two germline ends. In DNA, the CDR3 is TGTGCCAGCAGTTATCCGGGGAAGGGCTACACCTTC. This translates into CASSYPGKGYTF.

This clonotype has just a few counts. In nucleotides, the CDR3 is TGTGCCAGCAGCTCGTCGCTAGCGGGAGCCCTGAACTACAATGAGCAGTTCTTC. As protein: CASSSSLAGALNYNEQFF. This rearrangement joins TRBV11-3 to TRBJ2-1; 10 positions agree with TRBD2. V gave up 4 bases and J gave up 3 bases; unmatched junction bases: 12. The CDR3 length is 18 residues. Germline CDR1 SGHNT, CDR2 YENEEA. The entire variable domain, with the rest obtained from reference TRBV11-3 and TRBJ2-1, is as follows: EAGVVQSPRYKIIEKKQPVAFWCNPISGHNTLYWYLQNLGQGPELLIRYENEEAVDDSQLPKDRFSAERLKGVDSTLKIQPAELGDSAVYLCASSSSLAGALNYNEQFFGPGTRLTVL.

This CDR3 reads CASSLVGEKEQYF. The CDR3, as DNA: TGTGCCAGCAGCTTAGTGGGGGAAAAGGAGCAGTACTTC. V is TRBV7-9 and J is TRBJ2-7; D may match TRBD1 or TRBD2 (5 bases each). CDR1 SEHNR and CDR2 FQNEAQ come from the germline V gene (reference sequence). V gave up 1 base and J gave up 7 bases, with 11 bases separating them. The CDR3 spans 13 residues.

The J gene is TRBJ2-3, the V gene TRBV7-3, with a weak D call TRBD2 (6 bases). This CDR3 is built from 17 residues. The V end was cut by 5 bases, the J end by 2 bases, with 20 bases between. The germline V gene encodes CDR1 SGHTA and CDR2 FQGTGA. The chain's CDR3 is CASSTPPSGLATDTQYF. In DNA form, the CDR3 reads TGTGCCAGCAGCACACCTCCCTCGGGACTCGCCACAGATACGCAGTATTTT.

This chain connects TRBV5-4 to TRBJ2-5; D possibly matches TRBD1 or TRBD2 (6 bases each). V lost 0 bases, J lost 5 bases, and 11 bases lay in between. Germline V gene data show CDR1 as SGHNT and CDR2 as YYREEE (reference sequence). The CDR3 consists of 14 residues. CDR3 region: CASSLDRGGETQYF. Written as DNA, the CDR3 is TGTGCCAGCAGCTTGGACCGAGGGGGGGAGACCCAGTACTTC.

The chain couples TRBV7-9 to TRBJ2-7; 10 nucleotides align to TRBD1. V lost 0 bases to trimming and J lost 5 bases; unmatched junction nucleotides: 10. Germline-derived CDR1 and CDR2 are SEHNR and FQNEAQ (reference sequence). This CDR3 is built from 17 residues. CDR3 sequence: CASSLAGTRDRGHEQYF. In nucleotides, the CDR3 is TGTGCCAGCAGCTTAGCGGGAACCCGGGACAGGGGCCACGAGCAGTACTTC.

This clonotype was seen a few times. The chain links TRBV7-8 to TRBJ2-7; D unresolved. Trimming took 4 bases from V and 6 from J, leaving 16 bases between them. Germline V CDR1 and CDR2: SGHVS, FQNEAQ. The CDR3 runs to 14 residues. This CDR3 is CASSSASPMSEQYF. The DNA of the CDR3 is TGTGCCAGCAGCTCCGCCAGCCCCATGTCCGAGCAGTACTTC.

This clonotype turned up a few times. This chain uses TRBV7-6 with TRBJ2-2; 7 nucleotides line up with TRBD2. V dropped 5 bases and J dropped 4; count of bases not matched to a gene: 7. In germline, CDR1 is SGHVS, CDR2 FNYEAQ. This CDR3 comprises 15 residues. CDR3 region: CASSGFGGSTGELFF. The CDR3 DNA reads TGTGCCAGCAGCGGTTTCGGCGGGAGCACCGGGGAGCTGTTTTTT.

The V and J genes are TRBV2 and TRBJ2-5, with a tentative D call TRBD1 (8 bases). There are 14 residues in the CDR3. V lost 5 bases and J 7 bases, leaving 17 bases between the germline ends. Germline V lookup: CDR1 SNHLY, CDR2 FYNNEI. In DNA form, the CDR3 reads TGTGCCAGCAGTCCCCGGACAGGGAGGGGGACCCAGTACTTC. Translating gives CASSPRTGRGTQYF.

The V call is TRBV20-1, the J call TRBJ2-7, with 11 bases lining up with TRBD2. This CDR3 is built from 16 residues. Germline CDR1 is DFQATT and CDR2 is SNEGSKA (reference sequence). Trimming took 1 base from V and 1 from J; bases not matched to a gene: 6. The CDR3 loop is CSARGPGTSGSYEQYF. CDR3 nucleotides: TGCAGTGCTAGAGGCCCCGGGACTAGCGGTTCCTACGAGCAGTACTTC.

V and J are TRBV4-3 and TRBJ2-7, with D uncertain. The CDR3 is 13 residues long. V was cut by 3 bases and J by 5 bases, with 11 bases left in between. The germline V gene encodes CDR1 LGHNA and CDR2 YSLEER. CDR3 amino acids: CASSHSVRDEQYF. The CDR3, as DNA: TGCGCCAGCAGCCATTCCGTAAGGGACGAGCAGTACTTC.

This clonotype was found a few times. The chain couples TRBV10-3 to TRBJ2-7; 9 bases match TRBD2. The CDR3 contains 17 residues. Trimming at V came to 4 bases and at J to 5 bases, leaving 15 bases not matched to a gene. Germline lookup yields CDR1 ENHRY and CDR2 SYGVKD. The CDR3 nucleotides read TGTGCCATCAGTGGGGGGTTGCGGGAGGGCCCGTCCAACGAGCAGTACTTC. This gives the protein CAISGGLREGPSNEQYF.

This clonotype occurred many times. The rearrangement links TRBV5-1 to TRBJ2-1; tentative D call: TRBD1 (6 bases). This CDR3 comprises 16 residues. CDR1 is SGHRS and CDR2 is YFSETQ in the germline V gene. The germline V and J ends were trimmed by 0 bases and 0 bases, with 10 bases remaining between them. The DNA for the CDR3 is TGCGCCAGCAGCTTGGAGGGGGAACTCTCCTACAATGAGCAGTTCTTC. Its protein is CASSLEGELSYNEQFF.

This clonotype was picked up a small number of times. The rearrangement links TRBV20-1 to TRBJ1-4, with D perhaps TRBD1 (6 bases). CDR1 and CDR2 (germline): DFQATT, SNEGSKA (reference sequence). Trimming stripped 3 bases from V and 0 bases from J, with 14 bases between. The CDR3 sequence is 16 residues long. The CDR3 is CSARNRDYATNEKLFF. As DNA, the CDR3 is TGCAGTGCTAGGAACAGGGATTATGCAACTAATGAAAAACTGTTTTTT.